These 25 T cell receptor beta chains were all obtained from the same sample, sequenced in a study of blood T cells in healthy people across ages (dated by TCRdb to 2015 to 2017). The library came from 5' RACE. Instrument used: Illumina HiSeq 2500. A second PCR of about 6 to 12 cycles was run with a J-beta primer mix and a sample-barcoded 5' primer. The public reads were run again by TCRdb, first through fastp at Q25 and then through MiXCR, and only productive beta chains were kept. Rows with a matching CDR3 protein are joined into one entry that keeps the most common DNA and genes. Within this sample are approximately 810,000 distinct CDR3 sequences, with less than 35% of them counted one time only. Around 16% of the sample comes from the top ten. Sequencing was carried out using blood. The receptors shown here come from a woman older than 75 in good health.

As concerns this clonotype: This may come from a read error, since a much larger clone is one base off. The chain couples TRBV5-6 to TRBJ2-1; D is possibly TRBD1 or TRBD2 (6 bases each). The CDR3 is 12 residues long. CDR1 SGHDT and CDR2 YYEEEE come from the germline V gene. CDR3 nucleotides: TGTACCAGCAGCTTGAGGAGGGGGACTCGGTTCTTC. Its protein is CTSSLRRGTRFF.

In this sample, this clonotype turned up many times. V usage is TRBV7-2 and J usage is TRBJ2-1, with D unclear. Trimming pared 10 bases from V and 5 bases from J, leaving 9 bases between. This CDR3 region has 11 residues. Germline CDR1 SGHTA, CDR2 FQGNSA. CDR3 sequence: CATRRDNEQFF. CDR3 sequence (DNA): TGTGCCACTAGACGCGACAATGAGCAGTTCTTC.

This clonotype was seen at least ten times. This chain joins TRBV19 and TRBJ1-2, with 10 bases identical to TRBD1. The CDR3 sequence is 14 residues long. Germline V gene lookup returns CDR1 LNHDA and CDR2 SQIVND (reference sequence). The J segment lost 0 bases and the V segment lost 7 bases, leaving 2 bases of the junction unmatched. The CDR3 nucleotides are TGTGCCAGTATCGGGACAGGGGCTAACTATGGCTACACCTTC. Translated: CASIGTGANYGYTF. Filled out from reference TRBV19 and TRBJ1-2, the complete variable domain reads DGGITQSPKYLFRKEGQNVTLSCEQNLNHDAMYWYRQDPGQGLRLIYYSQIVNDFQKGDIAEGYSVSREKKESFPLTVTSAQKNPTAFYLCASIGTGANYGYTFGSGTRLTVV.

The CDR3 coding sequence is TGTGCCTGGCACGAAGGAGGAGGGACTGGCTACACCTTC. The encoded protein is CAWHEGGGTGYTF. The chain joins TRBV30 to TRBJ1-2; TRBD1 is a possible D gene (5 bases). The V gene's germline CDR1 is GTSNPN and CDR2 SVGIG (reference sequence). This CDR3 has 13 residues. V gave up 5 bases and J gave up 7 bases, with 17 bases separating them.

A few counts support this clonotype. V usage is TRBV18 and J usage is TRBJ2-5; 9 bases line up with TRBD1. Germline V gene sequence: CDR1 KGHSH, CDR2 LQKENI. The CDR3 runs 15 residues. The V and J ends lost 3 bases and 5 bases, in that order; junction bases with no gene match: 7. The CDR3: CASSPIQGAEETQYF. The CDR3 DNA reads TGTGCCAGCTCACCGATACAGGGGGCAGAGGAGACCCAGTACTTC. Based on the CDR3 plus reference TRBV18 and TRBJ2-5, the full variable domain is NAGVMQNPRHLVRRRGQEARLRCSPMKGHSHVYWYRQLPEEGLKFMVYLQKENIIDESGMPKERFSAEFPKEGPSILRIQQVVRGDSAAYFCASSPIQGAEETQYFGPGTRLLVL.

The table lists this clonotype with a few counts. The CDR3 spells CASSQTKNTEAFF. Written as DNA, the CDR3 is TGTGCCAGCAGCCAAACCAAGAACACTGAAGCTTTCTTT. The chain uses TRBV3-1 and TRBJ1-1; D gene ambiguous. Germline V gene lookup returns CDR1 LGHDT and CDR2 YNNKEL (reference sequence). Trimming took 2 bases from V and 1 from J, leaving 5 bases between them. The CDR3 extends over 13 amino acids.

Remarks on this clonotype: At one end the junction does not follow the germline gene, possibly because of a read error. This chain uses TRBV7-9 with TRBJ2-3; D uncertain. Germline V gene lookup returns CDR1 SEHNR and CDR2 FQNEAQ (reference sequence). This CDR3 spans 14 amino acids. DNA of the CDR3: TGTGCCAGCAGTCCCATGGTGTGGCCAGATATGCAGTATTTT. Its translation: CASSPMVWPDMQYF.

The sample holds many counts of this clonotype. The rearrangement joins TRBV21-1 to TRBJ2-1; the table's TRBD1 call for D was not verified on the DNA. TRBV21-1 is noted as a pseudogene. The CDR3 extends over 17 amino acids. The CDR3 here is CASSGRDRGILYNEQFF. For the CDR3, the DNA is TGTGCCAGCAGCGGGCGGGACAGGGGGATACTTTACAATGAGCAGTTCTTC.

The CDR3 here is CASRGQSFMEAFF. The CDR3 DNA sequence: TGTGCCAGCAGGGGACAGTCTTTTATGGAAGCTTTCTTT. The chain is built from TRBV2 and TRBJ1-1, with 7 bases that match TRBD1. The CDR3 is made up of 13 amino acids. Germline CDR1 and CDR2: SNHLY and FYNNEI. After removal of 6 bases from V and 8 bases from J, the junction contained 9 bases not matched to a gene.

In its sample, this clonotype was seen many times. The chain links TRBV10-3 to TRBJ2-3, with D perhaps matching TRBD2 (7 bases). Per the germline V gene, CDR1 is ENHRY and CDR2 is SYGVKD. The CDR3 has 16 residues. The V end lost 3 bases, the J end lost 2 bases, and 15 bases lay between the germline ends. CDR3 nucleotides: TGTGCCATCAGTGACGGGGGGCATAAGAACACAGATACGCAGTATTTT. Translated, it gives CAISDGGHKNTDTQYF.

Notes on this clonotype: A much larger clone lies one base from this, so it may be a read error. The chain couples TRBV15 to TRBJ2-3; perhaps TRBD1 as D (6 bases). V shed 1 base and J shed 2 bases, with 10 bases lying between them. CDR1 is LNHNV and CDR2 is YYDKDF in the germline V gene (reference sequence). CDR3 length: 15 residues. The CDR3 DNA reads as TGTGCCACCAGCAGAGTTCAGGGGCACACAGATACGCAGTATTTT. It yields the protein CATSRVQGHTDTQYF.

This clonotype was seen many times. The V and J genes are TRBV20-1 and TRBJ2-1; D gene ambiguous. The CDR3 loop spans 11 amino acids. Trimming left V 1 base short and J 5 bases short, with 3 bases between. Germline assignment: CDR1 DFQATT and CDR2 SNEGSKA (reference sequence). As DNA, the CDR3 is TGCAGTGCTAGAGTACACAATGAGCAGTTCTTC. Protein product: CSARVHNEQFF.

This clonotype was seen at least ten times. The chain is built from TRBV3-1 and TRBJ2-1; the D call may be TRBD1 or TRBD2 (5 bases each). The germline V gene has CDR1 LGHDT and CDR2 YNNKEL (reference sequence). Trimming took off 2 bases at V and 3 bases at J, with 14 bases between the two ends. The CDR3 totals 16 residues. The CDR3: CASSQRMGPYYNEQFF. The CDR3 region has the DNA TGTGCCAGCAGCCAACGGATGGGACCCTACTACAATGAGCAGTTCTTC.

This clonotype was found a few times. V usage is TRBV11-2 and J usage is TRBJ2-2; D gene uncertain. Germline V gene sequence: CDR1 SGHAT, CDR2 FQNNGV. CDR3 length: 14 residues. With 3 bases removed from V and 1 base from J, the gap between germline ends came to 6 bases. CDR3 bases: TGTGCCAGCAGCTTTTGGCGGAACACCGGGGAGCTGTTTTTT. Translating gives CASSFWRNTGELFF.

This clonotype was recorded many times. The chain uses TRBV7-2 and TRBJ2-5; D is possibly TRBD2 (5 bases). The CDR3 runs 15 residues. Germline V gives CDR1 SGHTA, CDR2 FQGNSA. V lost 0 bases and J lost 4, with 12 bases in between. CDR3 sequence: CASSLADGVGETQYF. For the CDR3, the DNA is TGTGCCAGCAGCTTAGCGGACGGGGTGGGAGAGACCCAGTACTTC.

Only a few counts were recorded for this clonotype. The chain couples TRBV28 to TRBJ1-1, with D hard to call. The germline V and J ends were trimmed by 6 bases and 8 bases, with 19 bases remaining between them. CDR1 and CDR2 (germline): MDHEN, SYDVKM. The CDR3 sequence is 14 residues long. The CDR3, as DNA: TGTGCCAGCAGCTATGGGAGGGATGGTCCCGAAGCTTTCTTT. Its protein is CASSYGRDGPEAFF.

This clonotype was found many times. This chain connects TRBV20-1 to TRBJ2-1, with D perhaps matching TRBD2 (5 bases). This CDR3 contains 15 residues. CDR1 is DFQATT, CDR2 SNEGSKA, per germline (reference sequence). V dropped 0 bases and J dropped 5 bases, with 14 bases sitting between them. CDR3 region: CSARDSRTADNEQFF. CDR3 sequence (DNA): TGCAGTGCTAGAGATTCCCGGACTGCGGACAATGAGCAGTTCTTC.

The chain employs TRBV7-6 and TRBJ2-7; 8 nucleotides agree with TRBD2. Per germline, CDR1 SGHVS and CDR2 FNYEAQ. The CDR3 consists of 21 residues. With 5 bases clipped from V and 0 bases from J, the junction kept 24 bases outside the gene matches. CDR3 residues: CASSGFGGGLAGPLNSYEQYF. CDR3 DNA: TGTGCCAGCAGCGGTTTTGGGGGAGGCCTAGCGGGCCCCTTAAACTCCTACGAGCAGTACTTC.

V usage is TRBV20-1 and J usage is TRBJ2-6; D may be TRBD1 or TRBD2 (5 bases each). This CDR3 is built from 15 residues. V dropped 2 bases and J dropped 0 bases, with 8 bases sitting between them. The germline V gene has CDR1 DFQATT and CDR2 SNEGSKA (reference sequence). For the CDR3, the DNA is TGCAGTGCTAGAAGGGACCCCTCTGGGGCCAACGTCCTGACTTTC. It specifies CSARRDPSGANVLTF.

This clonotype was recorded at least ten times. The chain links TRBV7-8 to TRBJ2-1; TRBD2 matches 14 bases. The CDR3 runs to 15 residues. Trimming removed 5 bases from V and 8 bases from J; junction bases left unmatched: 5. CDR1 is SGHVS and CDR2 is FQNEAQ in the germline V gene. CDR3 bases: TGTGCCAGCAGCAAAGGGACTAGCGGGGGCGATGAGCAGTTCTTC. Translation: CASSKGTSGGDEQFF.

In this sample, this clonotype turned up many times. The rearrangement links TRBV28 to TRBJ2-7; D is ambiguous. The CDR3 runs to 14 residues. V shed 8 bases and J shed 2 bases, with 16 bases lying between them. In germline, CDR1 is MDHEN, CDR2 SYDVKM. The CDR3 protein is CASQAQLIPYEQYF. The DNA of the CDR3 is TGTGCCAGCCAAGCCCAACTCATCCCCTACGAGCAGTACTTC.

This clonotype was seen more than once but under ten times. This chain joins TRBV6-5 and TRBJ1-2; D uncertain. Germline V gene sequence: CDR1 MNHEY, CDR2 SVGAGI. The CDR3 is made up of 18 amino acids. With 0 bases removed from V and 0 bases from J, the gap between germline ends came to 17 bases. The CDR3 nucleotides read TGTGCCAGCAGTTACTCAGCCGACCAGCTAAGAGCTAACTATGGCTACACCTTC. The encoded protein is CASSYSADQLRANYGYTF.

The V and J genes are TRBV6-2 or TRBV6-3 and TRBJ2-3; 8 bases match TRBD1. Germline-derived CDR1 and CDR2 are MNHEY and SVGEGT. The CDR3 is 14 residues long. Losses at the gene ends were 6 bases for V and 2 bases for J; bases not matched to a gene: 4. CDR3 sequence reads: CASRRDRITDTQYF. In DNA, the CDR3 is TGTGCCAGCAGACGGGACAGGATCACAGATACGCAGTATTTT.

V gene TRBV30 combines with J gene TRBJ1-2, with D hard to call. Germline CDR1 GTSNPN, CDR2 SVGIG (reference sequence). With 1 base removed from V and 4 bases from J, the gap between germline ends came to 13 bases. The CDR3 is 14 residues long. In DNA, the CDR3 is TGTGCCTGGAGTGCCCTGACAAGTCGCTATGGCTACACCTTC. Translating gives CAWSALTSRYGYTF. The whole variable domain, filled in from reference TRBV30 and TRBJ1-2, reads SQTIHQWPATLVQPVGSPLSLECTVEGTSNPNLYWYRQAAGRGLQLLFYSVGIGQISSEVPQNLSASRPQDRQFILSSKKLLLSDSGFYLCAWSALTSRYGYTFGSGTRLTVV.

Comments on this clonotype: A read error may explain this, as a much larger clone is one base away. The V gene is TRBV28, the J gene TRBJ2-7; 11 nucleotides line up with TRBD1. The CDR3 runs 17 residues. The ends lost 4 bases at V and 3 bases at J; junction bases unmatched: 11. CDR1 is MDHEN, CDR2 SYDVKM, per germline. This CDR3 reads CASSSPARTGGNYEQYF. CDR3 in DNA: TGTGCCAGCAGTTCGCCCGCACGGACAGGGGGCAACTACGAGCAGTACTTC.